The 14 T cell receptor beta chains in this list originate from one sample, sequenced in a study of cytomegalovirus exposure and HLA in healthy donors. A multiplex PCR was run with 60 Vbeta primers and 13 Jbeta primers. Data came from immunoSEQ multiplex PCR; TCRdb stores just in-frame clones and leaves some out. The data show about 120,000 clones, 75% to 90% seen once. The material sequenced was PBMCs. The source of these receptors is a man over 45 in good health and CMV-seronegative.

V is TRBV25-1 and J is TRBJ2-3; 12 bases align to TRBD2. V was pared by 7 bases and J by 1 base, with 6 bases of the junction left unmatched. CDR3 length equals 16 residues. Germline CDR1 MGHDK, CDR2 SYGVNS. The CDR3 here is CASTPRLAGGTDTQYF. CDR3 nucleotide sequence: TGTGCCAGCACCCCGAGACTAGCGGGGGGCACAGATACGCAGTATTTT. Looking up the rest from reference TRBV25-1 and TRBJ2-3 gives the full variable domain: EADIYQTPRYLVIGTGKKITLECSQTMGHDKMYWYQQDPGMELHLIHYSYGVNSTEKGDLSSESTVSRIRTEHFPLTLESARPSHTSQYLCASTPRLAGGTDTQYFGPGTRLTVL.

The rearrangement links TRBV5-6 to TRBJ1-1, with 11 bases that match TRBD1. The germline V gene encodes CDR1 SGHDT and CDR2 YYEEEE. The CDR3 runs to 15 residues. Trimming took 0 bases from V and 4 from J; bases not matched to a gene: 2. DNA of the CDR3: TGTGCCAGCAGCTTGGTGGGGACAGGGGGCACTGAAGCTTTCTTT. This encodes CASSLVGTGGTEAFF.

The chain carries TRBV7-9 and TRBJ2-6; TRBD2 matches 7 bases. The ends lost 5 bases at V and 2 bases at J; junction bases unmatched: 9. Germline V CDR1 and CDR2: SEHNR, FQNEAQ (reference sequence). The CDR3 covers 17 residues. Here the CDR3 DNA reads TGTGCCAGCAGCCCGCCGGGACTAAGTACTGGGGCCAACGTCCTGACTTTC. Translated: CASSPPGLSTGANVLTF.

CDR3 coding DNA: TGTGCCACCAGCAGAGATCTGGCAGAACTAAAGACCTTC. As protein: CATSRDLAELKTF. The genes are TRBV15 and TRBJ1-2; D ambiguous. The V and J ends lost 0 bases and 14 bases respectively, with 16 bases between them. This CDR3 comprises 13 residues. Germline CDR1 and CDR2: LNHNV and YYDKDF (reference sequence).

The chain employs TRBV5-1 and TRBJ2-1, with 11 bases aligning to TRBD1. The CDR3 is 17 residues long. The trim removed 2 bases at V and 5 bases at J, leaving 9 bases unmatched. The germline V gene encodes CDR1 SGHRS and CDR2 YFSETQ. The CDR3 loop reads CASSFGGGTGGNNEQFF. In DNA form, the CDR3 reads TGCGCCAGCAGCTTTGGTGGGGGGACAGGGGGGAACAATGAGCAGTTCTTC.

The rearrangement uses TRBV18 and TRBJ1-4; weak D call: TRBD1 (5 bases). Per germline, CDR1 KGHSH and CDR2 LQKENI. The V end lost 2 bases, the J end lost 6 bases, and 10 bases lay between the germline ends. CDR3 size: 14 residues. The CDR3 DNA sequence: TGTGCCAGCTCACCAGAAAGCAGGGATGAAAAACTGTTTTTT. It specifies CASSPESRDEKLFF.

The rearrangement joins TRBV2 to TRBJ1-1; 8 bases align to TRBD1. Germline CDR1 reads SNHLY; CDR2 reads FYNNEI. Unmatched junction bases numbered 4, after V lost 4 bases and J lost 6 bases. The CDR3 contains 13 residues. The CDR3 bases are TGTGCCAGCAGTGTACAGGGGGACGCTGAAGCTTTCTTT. Protein sequence: CASSVQGDAEAFF. Full variable domain (outside the CDR3, taken from reference TRBV2 and TRBJ1-1): EPEVTQTPSHQVTQMGQEVILRCVPISNHLYFYWYRQILGQKVEFLVSFYNNEISEKSEIFDDQFSVERPDGSNFTLKIRSTKLEDSAMYFCASSVQGDAEAFFGQGTRLTVV.

This chain joins TRBV7-8 and TRBJ2-7; the match to TRBD2 covers 13 bases. V gave up 7 bases and J gave up 11 bases; unmatched junction bases: 29. CDR1 is SGHVS and CDR2 is FQNEAQ in the germline V gene. CDR3 length: 20 amino acids. CDR3 sequence reads: CASTQITSGDRLAGGRRKYF. As DNA, the CDR3 is TGTGCCAGCACTCAAATTACTTCTGGGGACCGACTAGCGGGGGGTCGGCGGAAGTACTTC.

The chain has TRBV19 and TRBJ1-1; D uncertain. The germline V gene has CDR1 LNHDA and CDR2 SQIVND (reference sequence). Trimming left V 7 bases short and J 2 bases short, with 11 bases between. This CDR3 contains 13 residues. This CDR3 is CASTPHGNTEAFF. In DNA form, the CDR3 reads TGTGCCAGTACCCCTCATGGCAACACTGAAGCTTTCTTT. The whole variable domain, remainder taken from reference TRBV19 and TRBJ1-1, is DGGITQSPKYLFRKEGQNVTLSCEQNLNHDAMYWYRQDPGQGLRLIYYSQIVNDFQKGDIAEGYSVSREKKESFPLTVTSAQKNPTAFYLCASTPHGNTEAFFGQGTRLTVV.

The CDR3 DNA follows: TGTGCCAGCAGTTCTCCCGGGACAGGAGCGGAAAAACTGTTTTTT. It yields the protein CASSSPGTGAEKLFF. The J gene is TRBJ1-4, the V gene TRBV6-5, with 8 nucleotides matching TRBD1. The CDR3 is made up of 15 amino acids. Trimming took 4 bases from V and 8 from J; bases not matched to a gene: 9. Per germline, CDR1 MNHEY and CDR2 SVGAGI.

V gene TRBV30 combines with J gene TRBJ2-3; D remains unclear. V was pared by 2 bases and J by 6 bases, with 15 bases between. The germline V gene has CDR1 GTSNPN and CDR2 SVGIG (reference sequence). CDR3 length: 14 amino acids. The CDR3 DNA sequence: TGTGCCTGGAGTATGACCACAGCAGCCGATACGCAGTATTTT. It encodes CAWSMTTAADTQYF.

This chain connects TRBV12-5 to TRBJ2-2, with D possibly being TRBD2 (6 bases). The CDR3 is 16 residues long. With 6 bases removed from V and 4 bases from J, the gap between germline ends came to 18 bases. Per germline, CDR1 LGHNT and CDR2 FRNRAP. The CDR3 DNA sequence: TGTGCTAGTGGGCAGCCCCCGGGGGAAAGCACCGGGGAGCTGTTTTTT. Its protein product is CASGQPPGESTGELFF.

The chain uses TRBV5-4 and TRBJ2-3; tentative D call: TRBD1 (6 bases). The V gene lost 4 bases and the J gene lost 6 bases, with 15 bases spanning the gap. The CDR3 extends over 14 amino acids. Germline V gene data show CDR1 as SGHNT and CDR2 as YYREEE (reference sequence). CDR3 protein: CASSPPPGADTQYF. CDR3 in DNA: TGTGCCAGCAGCCCCCCACCAGGGGCGGATACGCAGTATTTT.

V and J are TRBV9 and TRBJ1-1; TRBD1 agrees at 9 bases. The CDR3 totals 12 residues. Germline trimming cut 0 bases from V and 12 bases from J; bases unmatched to any gene: 3. CDR1 SGDLS and CDR2 YYNGEE come from the germline V gene. DNA of the CDR3: TGTGCCAGCAGCGTAGAAGGACAGGGGCCTTTCTTT. Its translation is CASSVEGQGPFF.